This T cell receptor beta chain emerged from a study of blood T cell repertoires in COVID-19. Study background: COVID-19 samples collected from the United States, Italy and Spain covered acute and convalescent phases.

Libraries were prepared by immunoSEQ multiplex PCR; TCRdb keeps only in-frame clonotypes and omits some of them. The sample holds about 190,000 clones, around nine tenths seen once. Trimming removed 3 bases from V and 0 bases from J, with 15 bases in between. CDR1 MGHRA and CDR2 YSYEKL come from the germline V gene. This CDR3 has 16 amino acids. This TCR derives from a man aged 35-49 years with acute or convalescent COVID-19. The J gene is TRBJ2-7, the V gene TRBV4-1; possibly TRBD2 for D (5 bases). Sequenced input: peripheral blood. CDR3 bases: TGCGCCAGCAGCCACCCATCAGGACTGAACTCCTACGAGCAGTACTTC. This encodes CASSHPSGLNSYEQYF.